A selection of T cell receptor beta chains follows, all from one sample in a study of T-cell reconstitution after alpha-beta-depleted transplantation in children. TCRdb recomputed calls from the PCR reads with MiXCR, one row per CDR3 protein. The sample contains 600,000 to 700,000 distinct CDR3 sequences, approximately 16% of which appear only once. The material was PBMCs from the stem cell graft donor, obtained from the stem cell graft. The receptor source for this set is a human donor who donated a stem cell graft to a child with acute myeloid leukemia. CDR3s include the opening cysteine and the closing phenylalanine or tryptophan. The order of the fields is CDR3 protein, V gene.

CDR3: CASRPTGIQPQHF; V: TRBV28
CDR3: CASNNGTSRETQYF; V: TRBV5-1
CDR3: CASSLWEGTEAFF; V: TRBV12-3/TRBV12-4
CDR3: CSVDEGGETQYF; V: TRBV29-1
CDR3: CASSTPPTQRSNSPLHF; V: TRBV6-1
CDR3: CSARVAGEGTDTQYF; V: TRBV20-1
CDR3: CASSLGYGADSNQPQHF; V: TRBV7-6
CDR3: CATSTEGLNYGYTF; V: TRBV15
CDR3: CASSLFPSGVETQYF; V: TRBV7-2
CDR3: CRSGELFF; V: TRBV7-9
CDR3: CASSQAGQKYSNQPQHF; V: TRBV4-2
CDR3: CASSLGGENGYTF; V: TRBV7-8
CDR3: CSWDRGMGYNEQFF; V: TRBV20-1
CDR3: CASTRDRGQVEQFF; V: TRBV7-9
CDR3: CSASESSGGTDTQYF; V: TRBV20-1
CDR3: CATLRGRGYNEQFF; V: TRBV7-9
CDR3: CATSDSGQGAYEQYF; V: TRBV24-1
CDR3: CASSPSYNEQFF; V: TRBV27
CDR3: CASRPSGVFSTGELFF; V: TRBV6-1
CDR3: CASSAERGASYEQYF; V: TRBV2
CDR3: CASSQDIRPYNSPLHF; V: TRBV6-1
CDR3: CSARARAYSNNQPQHF; V: TRBV20-1
CDR3: CASSQSPGTGNNEQFF; V: TRBV5-1
CDR3: CSVASWATNEKLFF; V: TRBV29-1
CDR3: CAWSFRGTGELFF; V: TRBV30
CDR3: CASSVTDGDGYTF; V: TRBV6-2/TRBV6-3
CDR3: CASRGLAGLSEQFF; V: TRBV12-3/TRBV12-4
CDR3: CAISPPPGQGDNEQFF; V: TRBV10-3
CDR3: CASSSYRGGGTEAFF; V: TRBV5-1
CDR3: CAWKGQGSQPQHF; V: TRBV30
CDR3: CASSSTDRHNEQFF; V: TRBV7-3
CDR3: CSATGPTQETQYF; V: TRBV20-1
CDR3: CSASPAGSNQPQHF; V: TRBV20-1
CDR3: CASSLLAVIMNTEAFF; V: TRBV7-9
CDR3: CSASTQYPTNEQFF; V: TRBV20-1
CDR3: CSASAWGGTDTQYF; V: TRBV29-1
CDR3: CASHRDNAQYF; V: TRBV12-3/TRBV12-4
CDR3: CASSPAETVATEAFF; V: TRBV7-9
CDR3: CASSKRQGSQETQYF; V: TRBV19
CDR3: CASRPSTGTRTEAFF; V: TRBV12-3/TRBV12-4
CDR3: CGSSLEGRGRTDTQYF; V: TRBV5-8
CDR3: CASTFQGEAFF; V: TRBV6-2/TRBV6-3
CDR3: CASSKFDSQETQYF; V: TRBV4-3
CDR3: CASSLTGWDSPLHF; V: TRBV12-3/TRBV12-4
CDR3: CASSRTLYNEQFF; V: TRBV7-2